This TCR beta chain emerged from a study of T cell responses to AZD1222 COVID-19 vaccine. Clones were read by immunoSEQ multiplex PCR, and TCRdb kept only the in-frame ones, dropping some. The repertoire holds 100,000 to 110,000 clones, about 89% seen once, with roughly 4.2% in the top ten. The CDR3 has 16 residues. Germline trimming cut 2 bases from V and 5 bases from J; bases unmatched to any gene: 8. The germline V gene has CDR1 MNHNS and CDR2 SASEGT. V usage is TRBV6-1 and J usage is TRBJ2-7, with 11 bases that match TRBD1. The clonotype was recovered from an adult in good health. This sample comprised peripheral blood, obtained on day 0 of MenACWY control vaccination. Here the CDR3 DNA reads TGTGCCAGCAGTGAATGGGGGGACAGGGGGTGGCACGAGCAGTACTTC. Translation gives CASSEWGDRGWHEQYF.